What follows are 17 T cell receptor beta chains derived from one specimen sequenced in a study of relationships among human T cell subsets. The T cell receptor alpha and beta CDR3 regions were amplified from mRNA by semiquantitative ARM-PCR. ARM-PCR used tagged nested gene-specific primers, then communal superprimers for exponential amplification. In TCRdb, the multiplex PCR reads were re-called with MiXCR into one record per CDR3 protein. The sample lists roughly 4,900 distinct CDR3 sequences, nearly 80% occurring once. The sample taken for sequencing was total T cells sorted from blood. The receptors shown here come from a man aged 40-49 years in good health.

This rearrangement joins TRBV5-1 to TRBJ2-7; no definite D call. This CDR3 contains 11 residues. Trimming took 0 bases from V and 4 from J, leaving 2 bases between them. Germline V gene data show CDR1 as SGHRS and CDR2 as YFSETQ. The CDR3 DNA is TGCGCCAGCAGCTTGGGATACGAGCAGTACTTC. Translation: CASSLGYEQYF. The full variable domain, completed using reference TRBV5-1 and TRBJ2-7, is KAGVTQTPRYLIKTRGQQVTLSCSPISGHRSVSWYQQTPGQGLQFLFEYFSETQRNKGNFPGRFSGRQFSNSRSEMNVSTLELGDSALYLCASSLGYEQYFGPGTRLTVT.

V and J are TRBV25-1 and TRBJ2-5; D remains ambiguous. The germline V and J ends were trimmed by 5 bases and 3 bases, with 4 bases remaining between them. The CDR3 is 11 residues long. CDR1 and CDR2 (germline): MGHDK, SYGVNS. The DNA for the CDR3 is TGTGCCAGCAGTTTTAAAGAGACCCAGTACTTC. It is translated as CASSFKETQYF.

CDR3 residues: CASSLAGAYEAFF. CDR3 sequence (DNA): TGTGCCAGCAGTTTAGCAGGGGCCTATGAAGCTTTCTTT. The chain employs TRBV12-3 or TRBV12-4 and TRBJ1-1; perhaps TRBD1 as D (5 bases). There are 13 residues in the CDR3. V lost 0 bases and J 7 bases, leaving 9 bases between the germline ends.

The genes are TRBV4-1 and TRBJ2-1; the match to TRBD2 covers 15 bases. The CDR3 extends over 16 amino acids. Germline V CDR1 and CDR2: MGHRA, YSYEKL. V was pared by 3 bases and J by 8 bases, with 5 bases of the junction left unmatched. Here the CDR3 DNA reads TGCGCCAGCAGCCACGGACTAGCGGGAGGGCCCTATGAGCAGTTCTTC. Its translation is CASSHGLAGGPYEQFF.

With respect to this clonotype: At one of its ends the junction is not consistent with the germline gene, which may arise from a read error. The DNA for the CDR3 is TGTGTCAGCAGCCTCCTACCGGGGCGGGCTGGTGATTACAATGAGCAGTTCTTC. Translating it yields CVSSLLPGRAGDYNEQFF. The V and J genes are TRBV7-9 and TRBJ2-1; D is perhaps TRBD1 or TRBD2 (5 bases each). The CDR3 is 18 residues long. Germline CDR1 SEHNR, CDR2 FQNEAQ (reference sequence).

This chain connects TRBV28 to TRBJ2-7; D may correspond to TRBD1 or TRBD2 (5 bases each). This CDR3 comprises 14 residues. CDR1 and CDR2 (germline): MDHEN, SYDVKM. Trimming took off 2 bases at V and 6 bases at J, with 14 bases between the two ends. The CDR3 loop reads CASSLGGSTGEQYF. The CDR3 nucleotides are TGTGCCAGCAGTTTAGGGGGATCCACCGGCGAGCAGTACTTC.

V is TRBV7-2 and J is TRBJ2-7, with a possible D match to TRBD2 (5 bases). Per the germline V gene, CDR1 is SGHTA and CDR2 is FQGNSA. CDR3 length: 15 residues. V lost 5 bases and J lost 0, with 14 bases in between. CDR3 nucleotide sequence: TGTGCCAGCAGCGTTCTGAGGGTTAGCTCCTACGAGCAGTACTTC. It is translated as CASSVLRVSSYEQYF. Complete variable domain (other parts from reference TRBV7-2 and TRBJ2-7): GAGVSQSPSNKVTEKGKDVELRCDPISGHTALYWYRQSLGQGLEFLIYFQGNSAPDKSGLPSDRFSAERTGGSVSTLTIQRTQQEDSAVYLCASSVLRVSSYEQYFGPGTRLTVT.

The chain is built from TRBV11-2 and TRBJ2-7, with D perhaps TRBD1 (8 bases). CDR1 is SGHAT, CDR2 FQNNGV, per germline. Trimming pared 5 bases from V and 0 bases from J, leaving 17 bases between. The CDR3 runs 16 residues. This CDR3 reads CASSRNRGGSSYEQYF. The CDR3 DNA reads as TGTGCCAGCAGCCGAAACAGGGGGGGGAGCTCCTACGAGCAGTACTTC.

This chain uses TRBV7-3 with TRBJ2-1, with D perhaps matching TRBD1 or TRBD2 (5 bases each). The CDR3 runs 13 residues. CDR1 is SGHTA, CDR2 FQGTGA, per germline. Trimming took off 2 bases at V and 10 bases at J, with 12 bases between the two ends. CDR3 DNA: TGTGCCAGCAGCTTAGGGGACGCCCAAGAGCAGTTCTTC. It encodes CASSLGDAQEQFF.

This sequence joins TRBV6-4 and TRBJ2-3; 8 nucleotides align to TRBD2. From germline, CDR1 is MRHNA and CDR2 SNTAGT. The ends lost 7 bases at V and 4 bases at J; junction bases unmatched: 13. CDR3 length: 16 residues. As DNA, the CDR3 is TGTGCCAGCAAAGGGGACCGAGCGGGAGAAGCAGATACGCAGTATTTT. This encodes CASKGDRAGEADTQYF.

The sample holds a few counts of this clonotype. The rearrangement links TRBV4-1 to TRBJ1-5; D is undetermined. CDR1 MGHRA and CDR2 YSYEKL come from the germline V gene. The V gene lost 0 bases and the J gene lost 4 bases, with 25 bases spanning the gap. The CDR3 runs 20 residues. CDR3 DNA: TGCGCCAGCAGCCAAGACCCCTACCGAAGGGAGGGCCTCTCGAATCAGCCCCAGCATTTT. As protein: CASSQDPYRREGLSNQPQHF.

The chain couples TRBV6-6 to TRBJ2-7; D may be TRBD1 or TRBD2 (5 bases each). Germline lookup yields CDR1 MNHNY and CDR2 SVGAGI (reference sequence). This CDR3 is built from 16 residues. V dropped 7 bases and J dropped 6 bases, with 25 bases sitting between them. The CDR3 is CASTESAGAGPSEQYF. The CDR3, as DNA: TGTGCCAGCACCGAATCCGCCGGGGCAGGCCCTTCCGAGCAGTACTTC.

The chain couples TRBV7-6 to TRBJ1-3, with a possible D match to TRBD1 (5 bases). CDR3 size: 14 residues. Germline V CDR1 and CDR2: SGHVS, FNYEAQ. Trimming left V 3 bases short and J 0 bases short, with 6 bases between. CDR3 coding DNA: TGTGCCAGCAGCTTGGACAACTCTGGAAACACCATATATTTT. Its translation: CASSLDNSGNTIYF. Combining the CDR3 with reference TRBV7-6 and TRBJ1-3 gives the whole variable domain GAGVSQSPRYKVTKRGQDVALRCDPISGHVSLYWYRQALGQGPEFLTYFNYEAQQDKSGLPNDRFSAERPEGSISTLTIQRTEQRDSAMYRCASSLDNSGNTIYFGEGSWLTVV.

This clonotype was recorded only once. CDR3 coding DNA: TGTGCCAGCAGCTTGGATAGCATCCAAACGATAGGATACAATGAGCAGTTCTTC. Residues: CASSLDSIQTIGYNEQFF. The chain uses TRBV5-4 and TRBJ2-1, with D unresolved. The CDR3 totals 18 residues. V was clipped by 0 bases and J by 4 bases, with 20 bases between them. From germline, CDR1 is SGHNT and CDR2 YYREEE (reference sequence).

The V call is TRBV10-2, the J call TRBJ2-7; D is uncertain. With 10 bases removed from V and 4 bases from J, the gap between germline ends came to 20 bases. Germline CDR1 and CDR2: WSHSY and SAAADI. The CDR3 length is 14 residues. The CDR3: CATRSGFGLYEQYF. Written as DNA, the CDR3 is TGCGCCACCCGCTCTGGGTTCGGCCTGTACGAGCAGTACTTC.

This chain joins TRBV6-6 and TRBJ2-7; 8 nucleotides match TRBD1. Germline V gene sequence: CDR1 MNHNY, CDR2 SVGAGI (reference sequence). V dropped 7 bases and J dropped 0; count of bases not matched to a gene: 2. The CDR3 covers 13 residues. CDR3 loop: CASIQGASYEQYF. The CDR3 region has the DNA TGTGCCAGCATCCAGGGGGCCTCCTACGAGCAGTACTTC.

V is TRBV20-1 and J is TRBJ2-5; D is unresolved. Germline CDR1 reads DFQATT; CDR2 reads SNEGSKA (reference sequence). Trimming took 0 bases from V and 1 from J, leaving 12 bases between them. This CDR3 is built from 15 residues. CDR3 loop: CSARDGKAAQETQYF. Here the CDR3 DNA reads TGCAGTGCTAGAGATGGGAAGGCGGCCCAAGAGACCCAGTACTTC.